This passage covers 12 T cell receptor beta chains from one sample sequenced in a study of identical twins. Each CDR3 protein gets one entry after TCRdb re-called the 5' RACE reads with MiXCR. This sample has 310,000 or so distinct CDR3 sequences, with roughly 8.6% found just once. In addition, the sample was reused for a study of yellow fever vaccine responses in identical twins.

The source material was memory (CD45RO+) T cells sorted from blood. Source of these receptors: a woman younger than 35 in good health.

The rearrangement joins TRBV19 to TRBJ2-7, with 8 bases identical to TRBD2. CDR3 length: 15 amino acids. With 6 bases clipped from V and 0 bases from J, the junction kept 7 bases outside the gene matches. CDR1 is LNHDA, CDR2 SQIVND, per germline (reference sequence). The CDR3 DNA sequence: TGTGCCAGTAGCGGGGGGGGCTTCCCCTCCTACGAGCAGTACTTC. This sequence encodes CASSGGGFPSYEQYF.

The rearrangement uses TRBV25-1 and TRBJ2-7, with no clear D. With 1 base removed from V and 2 bases from J, the gap between germline ends came to 12 bases. CDR1 MGHDK and CDR2 SYGVNS come from the germline V gene. This CDR3 contains 15 residues. Here the CDR3 reads CASSELADLTYEQYF. The CDR3 DNA sequence: TGTGCCAGCAGTGAATTGGCGGACCTAACCTACGAGCAGTACTTC.

This clonotype occurred a few times. The V call is TRBV20-1, the J call TRBJ2-1, with 9 positions matching TRBD2. This CDR3 has 16 amino acids. V was clipped by 5 bases and J by 1 base; unmatched bases: 9. In germline, CDR1 is DFQATT, CDR2 SNEGSKA (reference sequence). The CDR3 DNA reads as TGCAGTGCTCCCCAGCTAGCGGGATTTTCCTACAATGAGCAGTTCTTC. Protein: CSAPQLAGFSYNEQFF.

V is TRBV29-1 and J is TRBJ2-6; the match to TRBD1 covers 9 bases. Germline-derived CDR1 and CDR2 are SQVTM and ANQGSEA. V shed 4 bases and J 3 bases; nucleotides not matched to a gene: 4. There are 15 residues in the CDR3. As DNA, the CDR3 is TGCAGCGTTGTACAGGGGGCGGGTGGGGCCAACGTCCTGACTTTC. This sequence encodes CSVVQGAGGANVLTF.

The chain links TRBV4-2 to TRBJ2-5; 9 bases match TRBD1. The CDR3 is 15 amino acids. Germline-derived CDR1 and CDR2 are LGHNA and YNFKEQ. Trimming took 4 bases from V and 4 from J; bases not matched to a gene: 7. CDR3 residues: CASSPGGQGTETQYF. The CDR3 DNA is TGTGCCAGCAGCCCAGGGGGACAGGGAACAGAGACCCAGTACTTC.

This clonotype was detected many times. The gene calls are TRBV12-3 or TRBV12-4 and TRBJ1-1; D may be TRBD1 (5 bases). The CDR3 length is 15 residues. Trimming pared 4 bases from V and 0 bases from J, leaving 12 bases between. The CDR3 spells CASSSGGGMNTEAFF. CDR3 sequence (DNA): TGTGCCAGCAGTTCCGGGGGAGGCATGAACACTGAAGCTTTCTTT.

The rearrangement joins TRBV3-1 to TRBJ2-5; the D is unclear. CDR1 and CDR2 from the germline V gene are LGHDT and YNNKEL (reference sequence). The CDR3 has 14 residues. V lost 1 base and J 5 bases, leaving 11 bases between the germline ends. CDR3: CASSQGAQSETQYF. The CDR3 DNA reads TGTGCCAGCAGCCAAGGGGCACAGTCGGAGACCCAGTACTTC.

There are a few counts of this clonotype. The chain couples TRBV25-1 to TRBJ2-1; maybe TRBD1 (5 bases). Between the trimmed V and J ends, which lost 1 base and 8 bases, there was a span of 9 bases. Germline loops: CDR1 MGHDK, CDR2 SYGVNS. The CDR3 spans 13 residues. The DNA of the CDR3 is TGTGCCAGCAGTGAATGGCAGGGTGATGAGCAGTTCTTC. Translated, it gives CASSEWQGDEQFF.

This clonotype has ten or more counts. DNA of the CDR3: TGTGCCAGCAGCTTAGGACTAGCGGGAGGAACCGGGGAGCTGTTTTTT. It codes for CASSLGLAGGTGELFF. This chain connects TRBV11-3 to TRBJ2-2; 13 positions agree with TRBD2. V dropped 1 base and J dropped 5; count of bases not matched to a gene: 1. Germline V gene lookup returns CDR1 SGHNT and CDR2 YENEEA. The CDR3 covers 16 residues.

This clonotype was seen more than once but under ten times. The chain has TRBV24-1 and TRBJ2-2; the match to TRBD1 covers 9 bases. The CDR3 totals 13 residues. J was trimmed by 4 bases and V by 8 bases; bases with no gene match: 1. CDR1 KGHDR and CDR2 SFDVKD come from the germline V gene. The CDR3 DNA is TGTGCCACCACGGGACAGGGCACCGGGGAGCTGTTTTTT. Its protein is CATTGQGTGELFF.

At least ten counts were recorded for this clonotype. The chain employs TRBV10-3 and TRBJ1-5; a weak D match, TRBD1 (6 bases). With 0 bases removed from V and 5 bases from J, the gap between germline ends came to 8 bases. The CDR3 loop spans 14 amino acids. CDR1 ENHRY and CDR2 SYGVKD come from the germline V gene. CDR3 sequence: CAISESAGDQPQHF. CDR3 sequence (DNA): TGTGCCATCAGTGAGTCGGCAGGGGATCAGCCCCAGCATTTT.

This clonotype was detected ten times or more. The chain links TRBV5-1 to TRBJ2-1, with D possibly TRBD1 on 6 matching bases. Germline V gene lookup returns CDR1 SGHRS and CDR2 YFSETQ. Trimming left V 1 base short and J 4 bases short, with 15 bases between. The CDR3 spans 16 residues. The DNA of the CDR3 is TGCGCCAGCAGCTTGCCCCGACAGGAGGATTACAATGAGCAGTTCTTC. Residues: CASSLPRQEDYNEQFF.